Listed below are T cell receptor beta chains from one sample, sequenced in a study of blood T cell repertoires in COVID-19. The repertoire was sequenced with immunoSEQ multiplex PCR; TCRdb's copy has only in-frame clones and lacks some. The sample holds over 150,000 clones; around four fifths are singletons and the top ten take around 7.3%. Sequenced input: peripheral blood. Receptors were obtained from a woman in her 70s with COVID-19, enrolled during active disease. Each CDR3 is given with its conserved first and last residue. Each record gives: CDR3 length, V gene, J gene, D gene, clone size, CDR3 protein, CDR3 DNA. D genes are given only for firm matches. Clone size is given for some rows only: seen once, a few or many times, or a class if the clone is expanded.

CDR3 length: 15
V gene: TRBV7-9
J gene: TRBJ2-1
D gene: TRBD2
clone size: NA
CDR3 protein: CASNLAGGSYNEQFF
CDR3 DNA: TGTGCCAGCAACCTAGCGGGAGGCTCCTACAATGAGCAGTTCTTC

CDR3 length: 16
V gene: TRBV7-9
J gene: TRBJ1-3
D gene: NA
clone size: NA
CDR3 protein: CASSPPRSNSGNTIYF
CDR3 DNA: TGTGCCAGCAGCCCCCCCCGGTCTAACTCTGGAAACACCATATATTTT

CDR3 length: 15
V gene: TRBV9
J gene: TRBJ2-7
D gene: TRBD2
clone size: NA
CDR3 protein: CASSAGLAGIHEQYF
CDR3 DNA: TGTGCCAGCAGCGCCGGACTAGCGGGAATCCACGAGCAGTACTTC

CDR3 length: 17
V gene: TRBV27
J gene: TRBJ2-1
D gene: NA
clone size: NA
CDR3 protein: CASRKERMAGRRNEQFF
CDR3 DNA: TGTGCCAGCAGGAAGGAAAGGATGGCAGGGAGGAGGAATGAGCAGTTCTTC

CDR3 length: 15
V gene: TRBV10-3
J gene: TRBJ2-3
D gene: TRBD1
clone size: NA
CDR3 protein: CAISTGAPSTDTQYF
CDR3 DNA: TGTGCCATCTCCACAGGGGCGCCTAGCACAGATACGCAGTATTTT

CDR3 length: 18
V gene: TRBV27
J gene: TRBJ2-2
D gene: TRBD2
clone size: once
CDR3 protein: CASSPIYPGLTNTGELFF
CDR3 DNA: TGTGCCAGCAGTCCTATTTATCCGGGACTAACGAACACCGGGGAGCTGTTTTTT

CDR3 length: 15
V gene: TRBV7-2
J gene: TRBJ1-2
D gene: TRBD1
clone size: NA
CDR3 protein: CASSSGQRRYYGYTF
CDR3 DNA: TGTGCCAGCAGCTCGGGACAGCGGCGGTACTATGGCTACACCTTC

CDR3 length: 16
V gene: TRBV19
J gene: TRBJ2-1
D gene: NA
clone size: NA
CDR3 protein: CASRQGAPPSYNEQFF
CDR3 DNA: TGTGCCAGTAGACAAGGGGCTCCTCCCTCCTACAATGAGCAGTTCTTC

CDR3 length: 17
V gene: TRBV5-1
J gene: TRBJ2-6
D gene: NA
clone size: NA
CDR3 protein: CASSSGLRLSGANVLTF
CDR3 DNA: TGCGCCAGCAGCTCCGGCCTAAGACTTTCTGGGGCCAACGTCCTGACTTTC

CDR3 length: 13
V gene: TRBV7-3
J gene: TRBJ2-7
D gene: NA
clone size: NA
CDR3 protein: CASSLMAGYEQYF
CDR3 DNA: TGTGCCAGCAGCTTAATGGCAGGCTACGAGCAGTACTTC

CDR3 length: 13
V gene: TRBV20-1
J gene: TRBJ2-1
D gene: TRBD2
clone size: few
CDR3 protein: CSASKLAGEEQFF
CDR3 DNA: TGCAGTGCTAGTAAGCTAGCGGGAGAGGAGCAGTTCTTC

CDR3 length: 15
V gene: TRBV11-2
J gene: TRBJ2-3
D gene: TRBD2
clone size: NA
CDR3 protein: CASSLSAGGLYTQYF
CDR3 DNA: TGTGCCAGCAGCTTGTCAGCGGGAGGATTGTATACGCAGTATTTT

CDR3 length: 18
V gene: TRBV29-1
J gene: TRBJ2-2
D gene: NA
clone size: NA
CDR3 protein: CSVEAPRQYQSPVGELFF
CDR3 DNA: TGCAGCGTTGAAGCCCCTCGACAGTATCAATCTCCTGTCGGGGAGCTGTTTTTT

CDR3 length: 14
V gene: TRBV11-2
J gene: TRBJ1-3
D gene: NA
clone size: NA
CDR3 protein: CASSVRGSGNTIYF
CDR3 DNA: TGTGCCAGCAGCGTTCGGGGCTCTGGAAACACCATATATTTT

CDR3 length: 14
V gene: TRBV7-2
J gene: TRBJ1-5
D gene: NA
clone size: NA
CDR3 protein: CASSLETGNQPQHF
CDR3 DNA: TGTGCCAGCAGCTTAGAGACGGGGAATCAGCCCCAGCATTTT

CDR3 length: 14
V gene: TRBV2
J gene: TRBJ1-2
D gene: TRBD1
clone size: NA
CDR3 protein: CASREQGRDGCYTF
CDR3 DNA: TGTGCCAGCAGGGAACAGGGGAGGGATGGTTGCTACACCTTC

CDR3 length: 15
V gene: TRBV27
J gene: TRBJ2-1
D gene: NA
clone size: NA
CDR3 protein: CASRTDPSSYNEQFF
CDR3 DNA: TGTGCCAGCAGGACAGATCCGAGCTCCTACAATGAGCAGTTCTTC

CDR3 length: 14
V gene: TRBV6-2/TRBV6-3
J gene: TRBJ1-2
D gene: NA
clone size: NA
CDR3 protein: CASSSGSRAGGYTF
CDR3 DNA: TGTGCCAGCAGTTCGGGCTCGAGGGCGGGCGGCTACACCTTC

CDR3 length: 17
V gene: TRBV10-3
J gene: TRBJ2-5
D gene: TRBD2
clone size: NA
CDR3 protein: CAISSSNRLAGKETQYF
CDR3 DNA: TGTGCCATCAGTTCCTCTAACCGACTAGCGGGTAAAGAGACCCAGTACTTC

CDR3 length: 14
V gene: TRBV7-2
J gene: TRBJ2-1
D gene: TRBD1
clone size: NA
CDR3 protein: CASTQDRWTNEQFF
CDR3 DNA: TGTGCCAGCACCCAGGACAGGTGGACGAATGAGCAGTTCTTC

CDR3 length: 14
V gene: TRBV7-9
J gene: TRBJ2-1
D gene: NA
clone size: NA
CDR3 protein: CASSSGDPYNEQFF
CDR3 DNA: TGTGCCAGCAGCTCAGGGGACCCCTACAATGAGCAGTTCTTC

CDR3 length: 13
V gene: TRBV9
J gene: TRBJ1-6
D gene: NA
clone size: NA
CDR3 protein: CASSVGANSPLHF
CDR3 DNA: TGTGCCAGCAGCGTAGGGGCGAATTCACCCCTCCACTTT

CDR3 length: 15
V gene: TRBV7-9
J gene: TRBJ1-2
D gene: TRBD1
clone size: many
CDR3 protein: CASSSGTGDRYGYTF
CDR3 DNA: TGTGCCAGCAGCTCTGGGACAGGGGATCGCTATGGCTACACCTTC

CDR3 length: 16
V gene: TRBV5-6
J gene: TRBJ2-1
D gene: TRBD2
clone size: NA
CDR3 protein: CASSWRGTSGSHEQFF
CDR3 DNA: TGTGCCAGCAGCTGGAGAGGGACTAGCGGGAGCCATGAGCAGTTCTTC

CDR3 length: 13
V gene: TRBV5-6
J gene: TRBJ1-2
D gene: NA
clone size: once
CDR3 protein: CASSFDIFGGYTF
CDR3 DNA: TGTGCCAGCAGCTTCGACATCTTTGGTGGCTACACCTTC

CDR3 length: 15
V gene: TRBV9
J gene: TRBJ1-5
D gene: NA
clone size: NA
CDR3 protein: CASSVEGGGNQPQHF
CDR3 DNA: TGTGCCAGCAGCGTAGAAGGAGGAGGCAATCAGCCCCAGCATTTT

CDR3 length: 14
V gene: TRBV5-1
J gene: TRBJ2-5
D gene: TRBD2
clone size: NA
CDR3 protein: CASSEDSGRETQYF
CDR3 DNA: TGCGCCAGCAGCGAGGATAGCGGGAGAGAGACCCAGTACTTC

CDR3 length: 14
V gene: TRBV7-2
J gene: TRBJ1-2
D gene: NA
clone size: NA
CDR3 protein: CASSHLGGNYGYTF
CDR3 DNA: TGTGCCAGCAGCCACCTTGGGGGGAACTATGGCTACACCTTC

CDR3 length: 15
V gene: TRBV24-1
J gene: TRBJ2-7
D gene: NA
clone size: NA
CDR3 protein: CATSDSRTSYYEQYF
CDR3 DNA: TGTGCCACCAGTGATTCCAGAACCTCATACTACGAGCAGTACTTC

CDR3 length: 14
V gene: TRBV7-2
J gene: TRBJ2-2
D gene: NA
clone size: NA
CDR3 protein: CASSLTGNTGELFF
CDR3 DNA: TGTGCCAGCAGCTTGACAGGGAACACCGGGGAGCTGTTTTTT

CDR3 length: 15
V gene: TRBV28
J gene: TRBJ1-1
D gene: NA
clone size: few
CDR3 protein: CASTLSSGQNTEAFF
CDR3 DNA: TGTGCCAGCACTTTAAGCAGCGGGCAAAACACTGAAGCTTTCTTT

CDR3 length: 15
V gene: TRBV5-1
J gene: TRBJ2-1
D gene: TRBD1
clone size: NA
CDR3 protein: CASSQTGGAYNEQFF
CDR3 DNA: TGCGCCAGCAGCCAAACAGGGGGCGCTTACAATGAGCAGTTCTTC

CDR3 length: 16
V gene: TRBV7-2
J gene: TRBJ2-1
D gene: NA
clone size: NA
CDR3 protein: CASSLASAASYNEQFF
CDR3 DNA: TGTGCCAGCAGCTTAGCGTCAGCGGCCTCCTACAATGAGCAGTTCTTC

CDR3 length: 14
V gene: TRBV7-2
J gene: TRBJ2-3
D gene: NA
clone size: once
CDR3 protein: CASTGVGVTDTQYF
CDR3 DNA: TGTGCCAGCACCGGGGTCGGGGTCACAGATACGCAGTATTTT

CDR3 length: 15
V gene: TRBV9
J gene: TRBJ2-7
D gene: NA
clone size: NA
CDR3 protein: CASSERPTGSYEQYF
CDR3 DNA: TGTGCCAGCAGCGAGCGGCCGACAGGCTCCTACGAGCAGTACTTC

CDR3 length: 16
V gene: TRBV6-5
J gene: TRBJ1-6
D gene: NA
clone size: NA
CDR3 protein: CASSYGGQTYNSPLHF
CDR3 DNA: TGTGCCAGCAGTTACGGCGGACAGACCTATAATTCACCCCTCCACTTT

CDR3 length: 14
V gene: TRBV19
J gene: TRBJ2-6
D gene: NA
clone size: NA
CDR3 protein: CASSPGSGANVLTF
CDR3 DNA: TGTGCCAGTAGTCCGGGCTCTGGGGCCAACGTCCTGACTTTC

CDR3 length: 14
V gene: TRBV27
J gene: TRBJ2-3
D gene: TRBD2
clone size: once
CDR3 protein: CASSLSLAVDTQYF
CDR3 DNA: TGTGCCAGCAGTTTATCTCTAGCGGTAGATACGCAGTATTTT